A selection of T cell receptor beta chains follows, all from one sample in a study of response to subunit inactivated influenza vaccine. Each CDR3 protein gets one entry after TCRdb re-called the RT-PCR reads with MiXCR. The table has around 760,000 distinct CDR3 sequences, roughly 13% seen once. The sequencing here drew on PBMCs from blood, taken roughly 15 days before vaccination. The origin of the receptors is a man aged 50 to 59 who received an inactivated influenza vaccine. Each CDR3 is given with its conserved first and last residue. The D gene is left open where the match is weak. Some rows mark clone size as missing; the rest say once, few, many or name a class of expanded clone.

>-|TRBV6-2/TRBV6-3|TRBJ2-7|-
CASRSTGANSYEQYF
TGTGCCAGCAGATCCACGGGGGCCAACTCCTACGAGCAGTACTTC
>-|TRBV12-3/TRBV12-4|TRBJ2-1|-
CASSLFLGVGNEQFF
TGTGCCAGCAGTTTATTTTTAGGGGTAGGCAATGAGCAGTTCTTC
>-|TRBV7-9|TRBJ1-1|-
CASSLVLGRVSIEAFF
TGTGCCAGCAGCTTAGTATTAGGCAGGGTGTCAATTGAAGCTTTCTTT
>-|TRBV7-8|TRBJ2-5|few
CASSRSGTGETQYF
TGTGCCAGCAGCAGATCCGGGACCGGGGAGACCCAGTACTTC
>-|TRBV28|TRBJ2-1|-
CASTDLGYGNEQFF
TGTGCCAGCACCGACTTGGGGTATGGCAATGAGCAGTTCTTC
>-|TRBV2|TRBJ2-2|-
CASSDRGRGTGELFF
TGTGCCAGCAGTGACAGGGGTCGAGGCACCGGGGAGCTGTTTTTT
>-|TRBV5-6|TRBJ1-2|few
CASSLAKRGYTF
TGTGCCAGCAGCTTGGCCAAGCGGGGCTACACCTTC
>TRBD2|TRBV20-1|TRBJ2-1|-
CSARGRTSGSSGNEQFF
TGCAGTGCTAGAGGCCGGACTAGCGGGAGTAGTGGCAATGAGCAGTTCTTC
>-|TRBV4-2|TRBJ2-3|few
CASSQESSTATQYF
TGTGCCAGCAGCCAAGAGTCTAGCACAGCTACGCAGTATTTT
>-|TRBV28|TRBJ2-1|-
CASSIGTTEQFF
TGTGCCAGCAGTATCGGGACAACCGAGCAGTTCTTC
>-|TRBV11-2|TRBJ2-4|few
CASSLVIGRNIQYF
TGTGCCAGCAGCTTAGTTATAGGAAGGAACATTCAGTACTTC
>-|TRBV11-2|TRBJ2-2|many
CASSPGLTGELFF
TGTGCCAGCAGCCCCGGGTTGACCGGGGAGCTGTTTTTT
>-|TRBV25-1|TRBJ1-1|many
CASSEVGPQNTEAFF
TGTGCCAGCAGTGAAGTGGGACCGCAGAACACTGAAGCTTTCTTT
>-|TRBV7-8|TRBJ2-7|-
CASSLPAGYEQYF
TGTGCCAGCAGTCTGCCCGCCGGATACGAGCAGTACTTC
>TRBD2|TRBV29-1|TRBJ2-5|-
CSVATGLAGETQYF
TGCAGCGTTGCGACTGGACTAGCCGGGGAGACCCAGTACTTC
>-|TRBV5-5|TRBJ2-1|few
CASSQAEGLYNEQFF
TGTGCCAGCAGCCAGGCGGAGGGGTTGTACAATGAGCAGTTCTTC
>-|TRBV11-2|TRBJ2-7|many
CASSFDSYEQYF
TGTGCCAGCAGCTTTGATTCGTACGAGCAGTACTTC
>-|TRBV5-6|TRBJ2-4|-
CASSQGLKNIQYF
TGTGCCAGCAGTCAGGGGCTCAAAAACATTCAGTACTTC
>-|TRBV29-1|TRBJ2-1|-
CSVPFSEFGNEQFF
TGCAGCGTTCCCTTTTCGGAGTTTGGCAATGAGCAGTTCTTC
>TRBD1|TRBV18|TRBJ1-1|-
CASSGGTVTEAFF
TGTGCCAGCTCGGGTGGGACAGTCACTGAAGCTTTCTTT
>-|TRBV7-8|TRBJ2-3|-
CASSGDYGDTQYF
TGTGCCAGCAGCGGGGATTACGGAGATACGCAGTATTTT
>TRBD1|TRBV6-2/TRBV6-3|TRBJ1-6|-
CASRMGQENSPLHF
TGTGCCAGCAGAATGGGACAGGAGAATTCACCCCTCCACTTT
>-|TRBV4-3|TRBJ2-3|-
CASSQSATASTDTQYF
TGCGCCAGCAGCCAATCGGCGACGGCTAGCACAGATACGCAGTATTTT
>-|TRBV28|TRBJ2-1|-
CASSLVSDPVYNEQFF
TGTGCCAGCAGTTTAGTTTCTGACCCGGTATACAATGAGCAGTTCTTC
>TRBD2|TRBV5-6|TRBJ2-1|-
CASSLLSGSFYNEQFF
TGTGCCAGCAGCTTGCTAAGCGGGAGCTTCTACAATGAGCAGTTCTTC
>-|TRBV29-1|TRBJ2-7|many
CSVEVGYEQYF
TGCAGCGTTGAAGTAGGGTACGAGCAGTACTTC
>-|TRBV29-1|TRBJ1-1|many
CSVDRTNTEAFF
TGCAGCGTTGACAGGACGAACACTGAAGCTTTCTTT
>TRBD1|TRBV3-1|TRBJ2-5|-
CASKAMVGQGIETQYF
TGTGCCAGCAAGGCAATGGTGGGACAGGGAATTGAGACCCAGTACTTC
>-|TRBV29-1|TRBJ1-2|-
CSVEGSGLYGYTF
TGCAGCGTTGAAGGGAGTGGGTTATATGGCTACACCTTC
>-|TRBV5-6|TRBJ1-2|-
CARGPGLGFYGYTF
TGTGCCAGGGGCCCCGGTCTCGGATTTTATGGCTACACCTTC
>-|TRBV10-3|TRBJ2-5|many
CAISESQETQYF
TGTGCCATCAGTGAGTCGCAAGAGACCCAGTACTTC
>-|TRBV5-1|TRBJ2-7|many
CASSLDSSFYYEQYF
TGCGCCAGCAGCTTGGACAGTTCTTTCTACTACGAGCAGTACTTC
>TRBD2|TRBV7-3|TRBJ2-1|many
CASSLTAGYNEQFF
TGTGCCAGCAGCTTAACAGCGGGGTACAATGAGCAGTTCTTC
>-|TRBV28|TRBJ1-2|-
CASSAEDREYGYTF
TGTGCCAGCAGTGCAGAGGACAGAGAGTATGGCTACACCTTC
>-|TRBV5-6|TRBJ2-1|few
CASSSALELDEQFF
TGTGCCAGCAGCTCCGCACTAGAGTTGGATGAGCAGTTCTTC
>TRBD1|TRBV6-5|TRBJ2-1|many
CATKPGQDYNEQFF
TGTGCCACGAAACCGGGACAGGACTACAATGAGCAGTTCTTC
>-|TRBV10-3|TRBJ1-3|few
CAIRDNSGNTIYF
TGTGCCATCAGGGACAACTCTGGAAACACCATATATTTT
>-|TRBV12-3/TRBV12-4|TRBJ2-7|few
CASSLDRLSEQYF
TGTGCCAGCAGTTTAGACAGGCTATCCGAGCAGTACTTC
>-|TRBV7-2|TRBJ2-1|-
CASSSLGGEVEQFF
TGTGCCAGCAGCTCCCTCGGAGGAGAGGTTGAGCAGTTCTTC
>-|TRBV20-1|TRBJ2-1|-
CRADRGSSGSDNEQFF
TGCAGGGCGGACAGGGGCTCTAGCGGGAGTGACAATGAGCAGTTCTTC
>-|TRBV29-1|TRBJ1-3|few
CSALSGNSGNTIYF
TGCAGCGCCCTGTCGGGCAACTCTGGAAACACCATATATTTT
>-|TRBV4-3|TRBJ1-4|-
CASSQDLGATNEKLFF
TGCGCCAGCAGCCAAGATTTAGGGGCTACTAATGAAAAACTGTTTTTT
>TRBD2|TRBV27|TRBJ2-7|-
CASSSSGGGLYEQYF
TGTGCCAGCAGTTCCTCGGGGGGGGGACTCTACGAGCAGTACTTC
>-|TRBV7-9|TRBJ1-2|few
CASSLAGGYGYTF
TGTGCCAGCAGCTTAGCGGGGGGCTATGGCTACACCTTC
>-|TRBV5-1|TRBJ2-5|many
CASSLPDSPQETQYF
TGCGCCAGCAGCTTACCGGACAGCCCCCAGGAGACCCAGTACTTC
>TRBD2|TRBV20-1|TRBJ2-5|few
CSARGTSGGQETQYF
TGCAGTGCTAGGGGGACTAGCGGGGGGCAAGAGACCCAGTACTTC
>TRBD2|TRBV5-1|TRBJ2-4|few
CASSLYLAGSDIQYF
TGCGCCAGCAGCTTGTATCTAGCGGGATCGGACATTCAGTACTTC
>-|TRBV24-1|TRBJ2-1|many
CATSERGAKNEQFF
TGTGCCACCAGTGAAAGGGGGGCTAAAAATGAGCAGTTCTTC
>-|TRBV27|TRBJ1-2|few
CASRPIGGYGYTF
TGTGCCAGCAGACCCATTGGGGGGTATGGCTACACCTTC
>TRBD2|TRBV5-5|TRBJ2-7|-
CASSPDPSGDPYEQYF
TGTGCCAGCAGCCCAGATCCTAGCGGGGACCCCTACGAGCAGTACTTC
>-|TRBV5-1|TRBJ1-4|-
CASSVGGADEKLFF
TGCGCCAGCAGCGTTGGGGGTGCTGATGAAAAACTGTTTTTT
>TRBD2|TRBV12-3/TRBV12-4|TRBJ2-5|-
CASSTGLAGVQETQYF
TGTGCCAGCAGTACAGGACTAGCGGGGGTCCAAGAGACCCAGTACTTC
>TRBD2|TRBV4-1|TRBJ2-5|-
CASSPQGLAGETQYF
TGCGCCAGCAGCCCCCAGGGACTAGCGGGAGAGACCCAGTACTTC
>-|TRBV9|TRBJ2-5|-
CASSVSNSQETQYF
TGTGCCAGCAGCGTATCGAATTCCCAAGAGACCCAGTACTTC
>TRBD2|TRBV13|TRBJ2-3|-
CASSYRRLAGGDTQYF
TGTGCCAGCAGCTATCGGAGACTAGCGGGAGGAGATACGCAGTATTTT